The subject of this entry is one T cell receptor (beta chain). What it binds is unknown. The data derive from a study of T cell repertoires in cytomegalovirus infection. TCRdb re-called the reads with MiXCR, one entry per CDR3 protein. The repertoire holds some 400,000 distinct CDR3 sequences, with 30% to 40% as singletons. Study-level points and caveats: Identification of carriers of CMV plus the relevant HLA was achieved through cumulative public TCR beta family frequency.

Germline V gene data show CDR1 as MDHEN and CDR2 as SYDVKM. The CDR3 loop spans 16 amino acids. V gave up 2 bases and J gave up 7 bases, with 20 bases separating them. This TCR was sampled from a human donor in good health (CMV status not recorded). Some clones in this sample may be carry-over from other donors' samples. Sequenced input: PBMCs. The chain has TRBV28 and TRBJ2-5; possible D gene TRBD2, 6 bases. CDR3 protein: CASSLLGRGTPGTQYF. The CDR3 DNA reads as TGTGCCAGCAGTTTACTCGGACGCGGGACGCCAGGGACCCAGTACTTC.